These T cell receptor beta chains were read from a single sample in a study of T-cell reconstitution after alpha-beta-depleted transplantation in children. TCRdb recomputed calls from the PCR reads with MiXCR, one row per CDR3 protein. The repertoire consists of some 280,000 distinct CDR3 sequences, with approximately 9.8% occurring once and the leading ten covering about a tenth. The sample in question was PBMCs from the stem cell graft donor, obtained from the stem cell graft. The receptors here all came from a human donor who donated a stem cell graft to a child with SCID. The CDR3 runs from the conserved cysteine through the conserved F or W. D genes are given only for firm matches. Clone size is shown for a subset of rows, as once, few, many or a class of expanded clone.

V: TRBV5-1; size: .; J: TRBJ2-1; D: .; DNA: TGCGCCAGCAGCTGGGGGACTTCCTACAATGAGCAGTTCTTC; CDR3: CASSWGTSYNEQFF
V: TRBV20-1; size: .; J: TRBJ1-2; D: .; DNA: TGCAGTGCTAGAGATCGGCAGGACCTCTATGGCTACACCTTC; CDR3: CSARDRQDLYGYTF
V: TRBV28; size: few; J: TRBJ1-6; D: .; DNA: TGTGCCAGCAGTTTGAGGGTTGAAGGTTCACCCCTCCACTTT; CDR3: CASSLRVEGSPLHF
V: TRBV5-1; size: few; J: TRBJ2-5; D: TRBD1; DNA: TGCGCCAGCAGCAAGGGACAGGGGATGCGAGAGACCCAGTACTTC; CDR3: CASSKGQGMRETQYF
V: TRBV20-1; size: few; J: TRBJ2-1; D: .; DNA: TGCAGTGCTAGGGGTCGAATAAGCTCCTACAATGAGCAGTTCTTC; CDR3: CSARGRISSYNEQFF
V: TRBV27; size: .; J: TRBJ2-1; D: .; DNA: TGTGCCAGCAGTTTGCAGGGTGACCCCTACAATGAGCAGTTCTTC; CDR3: CASSLQGDPYNEQFF
V: TRBV5-5; size: .; J: TRBJ1-5; D: .; DNA: TGTGCCAGCAGCCCCCGGGACAGCAATCAGCCCCAGCATTTT; CDR3: CASSPRDSNQPQHF
V: TRBV20-1; size: few; J: TRBJ2-3; D: .; DNA: TGCAGTGCTAGAGATCCGGGATCCGGCACAGATACGCAGTATTTT; CDR3: CSARDPGSGTDTQYF
V: TRBV24-1; size: few; J: TRBJ2-1; D: TRBD2; DNA: TGTGCCACCAGTGACCCTCACTATGGGACTAGTCCAAATGAGCAGTTCTTC; CDR3: CATSDPHYGTSPNEQFF
V: TRBV12-5; size: .; J: TRBJ2-5; D: .; DNA: TGTGCTAGTGGTTTGAACAGGGCGGGAGAGACCCAGTACTTC; CDR3: CASGLNRAGETQYF
V: TRBV7-2; size: .; J: TRBJ2-5; D: TRBD2; DNA: TGTGCCAGCAGCTGGGTCGGTGCTAGCGGCCTCCAAGAGACCCAGTACTTC; CDR3: CASSWVGASGLQETQYF
V: TRBV5-6; size: many; J: TRBJ2-7; D: TRBD1; DNA: TGTGCCAGCAGTAGACAGGGGGCGTTTGTCCCGTACTTC; CDR3: CASSRQGAFVPYF
V: TRBV12-3/TRBV12-4; size: .; J: TRBJ2-5; D: TRBD2; DNA: TGTGCCAGCAGAAGACCGGGACTAGCGGGACAAGAGACCCAGTACTTC; CDR3: CASRRPGLAGQETQYF
V: TRBV7-2; size: .; J: TRBJ1-2; D: .; DNA: TGTGCCACCGCCGCCCGCATACAGGGATCTTATGGCTACACCTTC; CDR3: CATAARIQGSYGYTF
V: TRBV11-2; size: many; J: TRBJ1-1; D: .; DNA: TGTGCCAGCAGCTTAGCCGAGAGGCCTAGTAGCGCTTTCTTT; CDR3: CASSLAERPSSAFF
V: TRBV27; size: few; J: TRBJ2-3; D: TRBD1; DNA: TGTGCCAGCAGTTTCAGTCGGACAGGGGCGAACACAGATACGCAGTATTTT; CDR3: CASSFSRTGANTDTQYF
V: TRBV20-1; size: .; J: TRBJ2-7; D: TRBD1; DNA: TGCAGTGCCAACCTTTGGGACAGGGGCTCCTACGAGCAGTACTTC; CDR3: CSANLWDRGSYEQYF
V: TRBV11-2; size: .; J: TRBJ2-6; D: TRBD1; DNA: TGTGCCAGCAGCGCTGGACAGGGGGCGGGAATTACTGGGGCCAACGTCCTGACTTTC; CDR3: CASSAGQGAGITGANVLTF
V: TRBV9; size: .; J: TRBJ2-2; D: TRBD1; DNA: TGTGCCAGCAGCGTATCTACCGCGGGGACAGGACTACAAGGGGAGCTGTTTTTT; CDR3: CASSVSTAGTGLQGELFF
V: TRBV7-9; size: many; J: TRBJ1-4; D: .; DNA: TGTGCCAGCAGTTCAGACGAAAAACTGTTTTTT; CDR3: CASSSDEKLFF
V: TRBV5-6; size: few; J: TRBJ2-1; D: .; DNA: TGTGCCAGCAGCGACCTTTCGAGCAACGAAAAGTTCTTC; CDR3: CASSDLSSNEKFF
V: TRBV14; size: medium-sized; J: TRBJ2-2; D: .; DNA: TGTGCCAGCAGCCAGAGGGGACTCGGCCACGGGGAGCTGTTTTTT; CDR3: CASSQRGLGHGELFF
V: TRBV20-1; size: .; J: TRBJ2-7; D: TRBD1; DNA: TGCAGTGCTAGAGATAAGGAGACAGGGGACCCTTACGAGCAGTACTTC; CDR3: CSARDKETGDPYEQYF
V: TRBV7-9; size: .; J: TRBJ2-7; D: .; DNA: TGTGCCAGCAGCCCCGTTATCACCTACGAGCAGTACTTC; CDR3: CASSPVITYEQYF
V: TRBV6-5; size: few; J: TRBJ2-5; D: TRBD2; DNA: TGTGCCAGCAGTTACGGACTAGCGGGGGGCCGGGAGACCCAGTACTTC; CDR3: CASSYGLAGGRETQYF